This TCR beta chain was obtained from a study of early T cells in non-severe SARS-CoV-2 infection. About the study: Chains were not paired, and sequencing was done on bulk RNA from unsorted whole blood. Overall study results and limits: Lookups in VDJdb leaned toward anti-spike CD8 responses and missed private and CD4 specificities.

TCRdb called the 5' RACE reads again in MiXCR, with one record for every CDR3 protein. The table includes tens of thousands of distinct CDR3 sequences, 5.8% detected once. This clonotype has at least ten counts. As yet, its antigen is unknown. CDR3 length equals 16 residues. From germline, CDR1 is SEHNR and CDR2 FQNEAQ (reference sequence). V gave up 3 bases and J gave up 2 bases; unmatched junction bases: 8. This chain joins TRBV7-9 and TRBJ2-7; 9 nucleotides agree with TRBD2. This sequence was found in an adult who was a healthcare worker with PCR-confirmed SARS-CoV-2 infection or an uninfected control (not recorded which). Sequenced: whole blood. In nucleotides, the CDR3 is TGTGCCAGCAGCTTCGGACTAGCGAGTTCAACCTACGAGCAGTACTTC. Encoded protein: CASSFGLASSTYEQYF.